This T cell receptor (beta chain) was recorded in a study of blood T cell repertoires in COVID-19. Study context: The United States, Italy and Spain were the sources of the acute and convalescent COVID-19 samples.

The germline gives CDR1 SNHLY, CDR2 FYNNEI. This CDR3 has 15 residues. V was pared by 2 bases and J by 1 base, with 11 bases between. Here immunoSEQ multiplex PCR was the method, and the copy in TCRdb shows in-frame clones only, minus some. The profile shows a few hundred thousand clones, approximately 90% of them singletons. The chain couples TRBV2 to TRBJ1-1, with D possibly being TRBD1 (5 bases). The source material was peripheral blood. The TCR was taken from a woman aged 40 to 50 with acute or convalescent COVID-19. CDR3 coding DNA: TGTGCCAGCAGTGAAAACGGGGGTAAGAACACTGAAGCTTTCTTT. It is translated as CASSENGGKNTEAFF.